This passage covers 18 T cell receptor beta chains from one sample sequenced in a study of PD-L1 blockade in urothelial cancer. Method: immunoSEQ multiplex PCR; TCRdb's copy keeps in-frame clones and lacks some. In the table there are about 110,000 clones, approximately 86% of which are singletons. The sequencing used PBMCs, collected around atezolizumab (anti-PD-L1) treatment. Source of these receptors: a man aged 50 or older with urothelial cancer.

This clone came up a few times. This rearrangement joins TRBV18 to TRBJ1-5, with TRBD1 matching 7 bases. Looked up from germline, CDR1 is KGHSH and CDR2 is LQKENI. The CDR3 sequence is 16 residues long. V dropped 2 bases and J dropped 0; count of bases not matched to a gene: 4. CDR3 coding DNA: TGTGCCAGCTCACCAGGGACAGTCCTTAGCAATCAGCCCCAGCATTTT. Protein: CASSPGTVLSNQPQHF.

V gene TRBV7-9 combines with J gene TRBJ1-1; D is perhaps TRBD1 (5 bases). V lost 2 bases and J 6 bases, leaving 19 bases between the germline ends. Germline V CDR1 and CDR2: SEHNR, FQNEAQ (reference sequence). CDR3 length: 16 residues. The DNA of the CDR3 is TGTGCCAGCAGCTTAACCCCGGGACGGCGGGGCGCTGAAGCTTTCTTT. Translated, it gives CASSLTPGRRGAEAFF.

V and J are TRBV5-1 and TRBJ2-5; weak D call: TRBD2 (5 bases). The germline V and J ends were trimmed by 4 bases and 0 bases, with 10 bases remaining between them. Per germline, CDR1 SGHRS and CDR2 YFSETQ. The CDR3 sequence is 14 residues long. For the CDR3, the DNA is TGCGCCAGCAGCCCCCGAGCGGACCAAGAGACCCAGTACTTC. Translating it yields CASSPRADQETQYF.

CDR3 sequence reads: CASSYFAGDYGYTF. CDR3 in DNA: TGTGCCAGCAGTTACTTTGCCGGGGACTATGGCTACACCTTC. This chain connects TRBV6-5 to TRBJ1-2; D not certain. The CDR3 contains 14 residues. The germline V and J ends were trimmed by 1 base and 3 bases, with 9 bases remaining between them. The germline V gene has CDR1 MNHEY and CDR2 SVGAGI.

CDR3 sequence: CASSQIDRGTGELFF. In nucleotides, the CDR3 is TGTGCCAGCAGCCAAATAGACAGAGGCACCGGGGAGCTGTTTTTT. The gene calls are TRBV6-1 and TRBJ2-2, with TRBD1 as a possible D gene (5 bases). Germline assignment: CDR1 MNHNS and CDR2 SASEGT. CDR3 length: 15 residues. V shed 6 bases and J shed 4 bases, with 15 bases lying between them.

The chain carries TRBV6-1 and TRBJ2-7, with 15 bases aligning to TRBD2. With 6 bases clipped from V and 4 bases from J, the junction kept 1 base outside the gene matches. Per the germline V gene, CDR1 is MNHNS and CDR2 is SASEGT. CDR3 length: 14 residues. CDR3 coding DNA: TGTGCCAGCAGCGGGACTAGCGGGAGGTACGAGCAGTACTTC. The encoded protein is CASSGTSGRYEQYF.

The chain uses TRBV19 and TRBJ2-3; D possibly corresponds to TRBD2 (6 bases). The CDR3 consists of 15 residues. Germline CDR1 LNHDA, CDR2 SQIVND (reference sequence). V gave up 4 bases and J gave up 0 bases, with 11 bases separating them. The CDR3 bases are TGTGCCAGTAGTACTACCGGGACTAGCACAGATACGCAGTATTTT. Its protein is CASSTTGTSTDTQYF.

The chain employs TRBV5-1 and TRBJ1-2, with TRBD1 matching over 7 bases. The V gene end was trimmed by 3 bases and the J gene end by 4 bases; junction bases not matched to a gene: 6. CDR1 is SGHRS, CDR2 YFSETQ, per germline. The CDR3 has 14 residues. The CDR3 bases are TGCGCCAGCAGCTACGACAGGGACCCCTATGGCTACACCTTC. This encodes CASSYDRDPYGYTF.

V and J are TRBV6-5 and TRBJ2-7; 12 bases align to TRBD2. The CDR3 covers 14 residues. V was clipped by 4 bases and J by 4 bases; unmatched bases: 2. Germline V gene lookup returns CDR1 MNHEY and CDR2 SVGAGI. The CDR3 sequence: CASSSTSGGYEQYF. Here the CDR3 DNA reads TGTGCCAGCAGTTCGACTAGCGGGGGATACGAGCAGTACTTC.

The V gene is TRBV9, the J gene TRBJ1-6; D gene uncertain. Germline CDR1 is SGDLS and CDR2 is YYNGEE. V lost 3 bases to trimming and J lost 3 bases, with 16 bases between them. The CDR3 spans 17 residues. CDR3: CASSARAKGSYNSPLHF. The CDR3, as DNA: TGTGCCAGCAGCGCTCGGGCTAAAGGGAGCTATAATTCACCCCTCCACTTT.

CDR3 in DNA: TGTGCCAGCAGCTTCACGGGAGGTAACTACGAGCAGTACTTC. The encoded protein is CASSFTGGNYEQYF. This rearrangement joins TRBV5-6 to TRBJ2-7, with 7 bases aligning to TRBD2. The CDR3 consists of 14 residues. The junction had 5 bases not matched to a gene; V was cut back by 2 bases and J by 3 bases. Germline-derived CDR1 and CDR2 are SGHDT and YYEEEE. The whole variable domain, remainder taken from reference TRBV5-6 and TRBJ2-7, is DAGVTQSPTHLIKTRGQQVTLRCSPKSGHDTVSWYQQALGQGPQFIFQYYEEEERQRGNFPDRFSGHQFPNYSSELNVNALLLGDSALYLCASSFTGGNYEQYFGPGTRLTVT.

This chain links TRBV2 with TRBJ2-3, with TRBD2 matching 13 bases. The CDR3 totals 16 residues. J was trimmed by 5 bases and V by 6 bases; bases with no gene match: 8. CDR1 SNHLY and CDR2 FYNNEI come from the germline V gene. The CDR3 loop reads CASSRGLAGVGDTQYF. The CDR3 nucleotides are TGTGCCAGCAGCCGAGGACTAGCGGGAGTGGGAGATACGCAGTATTTT.

This chain uses TRBV7-2 with TRBJ2-7; TRBD1 might be the D (6 bases). V dropped 3 bases and J dropped 6 bases, with 15 bases sitting between them. The CDR3 has 14 residues. CDR1 is SGHTA and CDR2 is FQGNSA in the germline V gene. The DNA of the CDR3 is TGTGCCAGCAGCTTTCGACAGGCTTCGCGCGAGCAGTACTTC. This encodes CASSFRQASREQYF.

V and J are TRBV21-1 and TRBJ2-2; the table's D call, TRBD2, was not checked against the DNA. TRBV21-1 is a recognized pseudogene. The CDR3 length is 19 residues. The CDR3 is CASSASRRTSALNTGELFF. In DNA form, the CDR3 reads TGTGCCAGCAGCGCCAGCCGTCGAACTAGCGCCTTGAACACCGGGGAGCTGTTTTTT.

The CDR3 region has the DNA TGTGCCACCAGCAGAGGACAGGGGGCTGGGGCCAACGTCCTGACTTTC. Protein sequence: CATSRGQGAGANVLTF. The genes are TRBV15 and TRBJ2-6; 9 nucleotides match TRBD1. The CDR3 is made up of 16 amino acids. Trimming at V came to 1 base and at J to 2 bases, leaving 0 bases not matched to a gene. CDR1 and CDR2 from the germline V gene are LNHNV and YYDKDF (reference sequence).

This clone came up once. The rearrangement uses TRBV11-2 and TRBJ2-3, with 9 bases fitting TRBD2. The CDR3 runs 17 residues. Trimming at V came to 6 bases and at J to 1 base, leaving 11 bases not matched to a gene. Germline values: CDR1 SGHAT, CDR2 FQNNGV. CDR3: CASRPGSGSWGTDTQYF. CDR3 coding DNA: TGTGCCAGCAGGCCCGGTAGCGGGAGTTGGGGCACAGATACGCAGTATTTT. Together with reference TRBV11-2 and TRBJ2-3, the CDR3 gives the full variable domain: EAGVAQSPRYKIIEKRQSVAFWCNPISGHATLYWYQQILGQGPKLLIQFQNNGVVDDSQLPKDRFSAERLKGVDSTLKIQPAKLEDSAVYLCASRPGSGSWGTDTQYFGPGTRLTVL.

The chain links TRBV6-5 to TRBJ2-3; 8 bases are shared with TRBD1. V trimming: 6 bases; J trimming: 1 base; junction bases outside the gene matches: 0. Germline V lookup: CDR1 MNHEY, CDR2 SVGAGI. CDR3 length: 13 residues. The CDR3 sequence is CASRDRGTDTQYF. CDR3 nucleotide sequence: TGTGCCAGCAGGGACAGGGGCACAGATACGCAGTATTTT.

The V call is TRBV7-8, the J call TRBJ2-1; TRBD2 matches 8 bases. CDR3 size: 16 residues. V trimming: 6 bases; J trimming: 4 bases; junction bases outside the gene matches: 11. Germline V gene lookup returns CDR1 SGHVS and CDR2 FQNEAQ. CDR3 amino acids: CASREQAGAPYNEQFF. In DNA, the CDR3 is TGTGCCAGCAGAGAACAAGCGGGAGCACCGTACAATGAGCAGTTCTTC.